This T cell receptor (beta chain) was captured in a study of vaccination and CD4 T cells after COVID-19. About the study: Overlapping SARS-CoV-2, HCoV-NL63, HCoV-OC43 and HCoV-229E spike peptides were used to stimulate cells.

Sequenced with the Oncomine TCR Beta short-read assay was DNA taken from cultured CD4+ T cells. TCRdb ran MiXCR on the PCR reads and lists one entry per CDR3 protein. The data contain about 17,000 distinct CDR3 sequences, approximately 58% of them singletons. After removal of 4 bases from V and 0 bases from J, the junction contained 19 bases not matched to a gene. This CDR3 is built from 21 residues. CDR1 is GTSNPN, CDR2 SVGIG, per germline (reference sequence). This sample's treatment: approximately 11-day PBMC culture with coronavirus spike peptide pools or control peptides (ViraFEST assay). ViraFEST grew antigen-specific T cells using peptide pools, then sequenced TCRs. Roughly 1.9 million PBMCs went into each well for culture with 9.5 to 10 IU/ml IL-2 and about 9.9 ug/ml peptide pools. Negative-selection isolation of CD4+ T cells was performed after around ten days of culture. With regard to this clonotype: Antigen unknown.

What was sequenced was CD4+ T cells from blood, cultured in vitro. The chain joins TRBV30 to TRBJ2-6; 9 bases agree with TRBD1. This clonotype was sampled from a human donor who had recovered from COVID-19. CDR3 nucleotides: TGTGCCTGGACGGGGGTTGGGGACAGGGAGTCGGTTAGCTCTGGGGCCAACGTCCTGACTTTC. This translates into CAWTGVGDRESVSSGANVLTF.